This T cell receptor (beta chain) comes out of a study of control samples from healthy donors and cancer patients. Clones were sequenced by immunoSEQ multiplex PCR, and TCRdb holds only the in-frame ones, with some missing. This table has approximately 89,000 clones, 86% appearing once. The CDR3 spans 17 residues. The V gene end was trimmed by 2 bases and the J gene end by 7 bases; junction bases not matched to a gene: 11. The germline V gene encodes CDR1 MGHDK and CDR2 SYGVNS. The receptor comes from a young man in good health. The rearrangement links TRBV25-1 to TRBJ1-6; 7 bases agree with TRBD1. The sample comprised blood. As DNA, the CDR3 is TGTGCCAGCAGTGAAACTATACCGGGACAGAAGAATTCACCCCTCCACTTT. Its protein is CASSETIPGQKNSPLHF.